This TCR beta chain derives from a study of blood T cells in healthy people across ages (dated by TCRdb to about 2015). In the study overall: Template switching captured roughly one uniquely barcoded TCR beta cDNA molecule per two T cells in model experiments. The study measured age-related changes in TCR beta repertoire diversity using deep sequencing normalized with unique cDNA molecular identifiers. The donors were split into four age groups: young (average 16 years), middle-aged (39), aged (more than 55) and long-lived (about 82). To avoid experimental bias, donors of different ages were distributed randomly across sequencing lanes. Using the same blood draw, the study looked at two additional independent replicas of 1 million unique cDNA reads for two donors, one aged 18 to 30 and the other aged 80 or older. The study at large found these results: The percentage of naive T cells measured by flow cytometry correlated strongly with observed TCR beta diversity. As age increased, observed TCR beta diversity per million T cells dropped in a roughly linear way, and a significant reduction was already evident by age roughly 40. Estimates of total diversity based on one million sequenced T cells were regarded as lower bounds and as underestimates. Because donor CMV infection status was unknown, age-related changes in expanded clonotypes were potentially confounded. Compared with the aged group, more naive CD4+ T cells, fewer expanded clones and increased TCR diversity were shown by the long-lived group, suggesting age selection. Bulk unsorted PBMC profiling prevented conclusive comparison of naive and antigen-experienced compartments.

The library was obtained by 5' RACE. TCRdb names Illumina HiSeq 2500 as the instrument used. The second PCR ran for about 6 to 12 cycles and used a J-beta primer mix along with a sample-barcoded 5' primer. Each TCR beta cDNA molecule received a unique molecular identifier from a template-switch 5' adaptor carrying 12 random nucleotides. Each sample yielded at least 2.5 million CDR3-containing paired-end reads. The Mint cDNA synthesis kit, primed by a TRBC-specific oligonucleotide, was used to synthesize first-strand cDNA from all RNA. After uracil-DNA glycosylase treatment, a first 18-cycle PCR used universal primers M1SS and BC2_uni_R on all cDNA. As for how the authors treated the data: For normalization, 1 million high-quality reads, each with a distinct molecular identifier, were randomly selected from each sample. Reads with shared molecular identifiers were discarded instead of being binned into consensus sequences. MiTCR, run with a Q25 quality threshold and the strictest error-elimination algorithm, handled CDR3 identification, clonotype clustering and error correction. Lower-bound total TCR beta diversity was estimated with a nonparametric unseen species model using Euler transformation. TCRdb cleaned the public reads at Q25 with fastp, built clones with MiXCR and kept in-frame beta chains. Entries that share a CDR3 protein sequence are merged under the most common genes and DNA. TCRdb, rather than the study authors, made the V and J calls. For this sample the table gives roughly 1.4 million distinct CDR3 sequences, of which approximately 60% were detected only once. The ten top clones hold 6.5% to 8% of the sample.

Via the germline V gene, CDR1 is SQVTM and CDR2 ANQGSEA. Compared with germline, V lacks 3 bases and J lacks 5 bases; bases without a gene match: 6. The CDR3 starts with the cysteine, ends with the phenylalanine, and has 14 residues. Just the 42-base CDR3 DNA is kept, in frame starting at base 1. Systemically healthy Caucasian individuals from Russia, 39 in total and aged roughly 6 to 100 years, were included as donors. Each donor gave 8 to 10 milliliters of peripheral blood, drawn into EDTA-treated Vacutainer tubes. PBMCs were isolated by Ficoll-Paque density-gradient centrifugation, with at least 6 million obtained per sample. Trizol reagent was used to extract total RNA from PBMCs, with at least 5 micrograms per sample. Naive CD45RAhigh/CD27high T cell percentages were measured by flow cytometry on a PBMC aliquot from every donor. With respect to this clonotype: The specificity of this receptor is unknown. No qualities accompany the bases; no much larger clone lies one base away.

The clonotype originates from a man aged 18 to 30 in good health. Sequencing used blood. The chain uses TRBV29-1 and TRBJ1-2; 10 junctional bases match TRBD1. The CDR3 has the sequence CSVDGTGDGYGYTF. In nucleotide form, the sequence is TGCAGCGTTGACGGGACAGGGGATGGGTATGGCTACACCTTC.